The clone carrying this T cell receptor beta chain was recorded only once. The data belong to a study of shared clonotypes between healthy human individuals. TCRdb's table, derived via immunoSEQ multiplex PCR, lists solely in-frame clones and lacks some. The repertoire holds around 1.1 million clones, with 75% to 85% as singletons. There are 14 residues in the CDR3. Germline CDR1 reads SGHRS; CDR2 reads YFSETQ. Trimming removed 5 bases from V and 4 bases from J, with 15 bases in between. This TCR was sampled from a man aged 18-30 years in good health. Some clones in this sample may be carry-over from other donors' samples. Sequenced: memory CD4+ T cells from PBMCs. Subset in this sample: CD45RA-negative fraction. The chain combines TRBV5-1 with TRBJ1-2, with D hard to call. CDR3 region: CASRILEGSYGYTF. For the CDR3, the DNA is TGCGCCAGCAGAATCCTGGAGGGCAGCTATGGCTACACCTTC. Together with reference TRBV5-1 and TRBJ1-2, the CDR3 gives the full variable domain: KAGVTQTPRYLIKTRGQQVTLSCSPISGHRSVSWYQQTPGQGLQFLFEYFSETQRNKGNFPGRFSGRQFSNSRSEMNVSTLELGDSALYLCASRILEGSYGYTFGSGTRLTVV.